These 10 T cell receptor beta chains share one sample of origin, sequenced in a study of monozygotic twins with inflammatory bowel disease. TCRdb re-called the 5' RACE reads, yielding one record per CDR3 amino acid sequence without DNA. In all, the sample yields 350,000 to 400,000 distinct CDR3 sequences. Material for sequencing was blood. The receptors come from a human donor with ulcerative colitis or Crohn's disease, or a healthy co-twin of an affected twin (not recorded which).

This chain uses TRBV4-3 with TRBJ1-2; TCRdb lists TRBD1, though no DNA is available to test this call. CDR1 LGHNA and CDR2 YSLEER come from the germline V gene. CDR3 length equals 13 residues. The CDR3 here is CASSHLDRGGYTF.

This chain joins TRBV9 and TRBJ1-6; as DNA is missing, the TRBD1 call by TCRdb cannot be tested. This CDR3 is built from 15 residues. Germline V gene data show CDR1 as SGDLS and CDR2 as YYNGEE. This CDR3 reads CASSVDPLTGSPLHF.

The J gene is TRBJ2-3, the V gene TRBV7-2; absent DNA, TCRdb's TRBD1 call cannot be checked. CDR3 length equals 16 residues. Germline V gives CDR1 SGHTA, CDR2 FQGNSA. The CDR3 here is CASSSPGIFGTDTQYF.

The chain links TRBV7-9 to TRBJ2-5; the TCRdb call, TRBD2, lacks DNA for checking. In germline, CDR1 is SEHNR, CDR2 FQNEAQ (reference sequence). There are 18 residues in the CDR3. The CDR3 sequence is CASSILAGARREQETQYF.

The chain recombines TRBV6-5 with TRBJ2-3; the TCRdb D gene call, TRBD1, has no DNA to confirm it. In germline, CDR1 is MNHEY, CDR2 SVGAGI. This CDR3 is 13 amino acids long. The CDR3 spells CASRTGPTDTQYF.

V and J are TRBV4-3 and TRBJ2-3; without DNA, the TCRdb call of TRBD1 cannot be checked. The V gene's germline CDR1 is LGHNA and CDR2 YSLEER. This CDR3 is 14 amino acids long. This chain's CDR3 is CASSPIGREGTQYF.

The chain recombines TRBV30 with TRBJ2-7. Per germline, CDR1 GTSNPN and CDR2 SVGIG (reference sequence). The CDR3 has 13 residues. This chain's CDR3 is CAWSQPPSYEQYF.

The chain joins TRBV5-1 to TRBJ2-1; absent DNA, TCRdb's TRBD1 call cannot be checked. The CDR3 length is 15 residues. CDR1 and CDR2 (germline): SGHRS, YFSETQ. The CDR3: CASSLAGQGDNEQFF.

The V and J genes are TRBV6-1 and TRBJ2-7; TCRdb picks TRBD1, but there is no DNA to check that call. Germline loops: CDR1 MNHNS, CDR2 SASEGT. The CDR3 loop spans 16 amino acids. The CDR3 sequence: CASSFKGTGPSYEQYF.

This chain joins TRBV7-2 and TRBJ2-1. The CDR3 has 14 amino acids. Germline V gene data show CDR1 as SGHTA and CDR2 as FQGNSA. CDR3 sequence: CASSLDPFNNEQFF.